The clone carrying this TCR beta chain has more than one count but fewer than ten. Antigen: not known. These data originate in a study of cytomegalovirus exposure and HLA in healthy donors. The study's findings and limits: HLA restriction was apparent for most CMV-associated TCR beta chains in a later analysis.

The PCR was carried out with 60 Vbeta primers and 13 Jbeta primers. Clones were sequenced by immunoSEQ multiplex PCR, and TCRdb holds only the in-frame ones, with some missing. Counted here are 160,000 or so clones, 71% occurring once; the ten biggest clones make up over 2.5%. V was clipped by 2 bases and J by 0 bases, with 10 bases between them. Germline lookup yields CDR1 SGHRS and CDR2 YFSETQ. The CDR3 sequence is 15 residues long. This TCR was recovered from a woman under 40 in good health and CMV-seronegative. This chain joins TRBV5-1 and TRBJ2-3, with D tentatively TRBD2 (6 bases). Material: PBMCs. Written as DNA, the CDR3 is TGCGCCAGCAGCTTAGGGGACTTCAGCACAGATACGCAGTATTTT. This sequence encodes CASSLGDFSTDTQYF.